The 9 T cell receptor beta chains presented below share a single source sample, sequenced in a study of T cells after yellow fever vaccination. MiXCR, applied by TCRdb to the 5' RACE reads, yields one record per CDR3 protein. The profile covers under 200,000 distinct CDR3 sequences, with 11% appearing a single time and roughly a third taken by the ten largest. This specimen consisted of CD8+ T cells sorted from PBMCs, obtained 15 days after the yellow fever booster vaccination. These TCRs come from a man aged 18 to 29 who received the YFV17D yellow fever vaccine.

This clonotype was counted between two and nine times. The V and J genes are TRBV2 and TRBJ2-7; 8 nucleotides agree with TRBD2. Per the germline V gene, CDR1 is SNHLY and CDR2 is FYNNEI. V was clipped by 4 bases and J by 4 bases; unmatched bases: 0. The CDR3 length is 12 residues. The CDR3 sequence is CASSGLAYEQYF. The CDR3 DNA is TGTGCCAGCAGTGGACTAGCGTACGAGCAGTACTTC.

There are many counts of this clonotype. V is TRBV29-1 and J is TRBJ2-7, with 9 bases fitting TRBD1. The germline CDR1 and CDR2 sequences are SQVTM and ANQGSEA. This CDR3 region has 12 residues. The J segment lost 6 bases and the V segment lost 7 bases, leaving 7 bases of the junction unmatched. The CDR3 sequence is CSALRDRAEQYF. As DNA, the CDR3 is TGCAGCGCCCTCCGGGACAGGGCCGAGCAGTACTTC.

The V gene is TRBV5-6, the J gene TRBJ1-5; no clear D. The CDR3 is made up of 14 amino acids. CDR1 and CDR2 (germline): SGHDT, YYEEEE. The V end lost 0 bases, the J end lost 7 bases, and 11 bases lay between the germline ends. The CDR3: CASSLVGSKQPQHF. The CDR3 bases are TGTGCCAGCAGCTTGGTTGGATCGAAACAGCCCCAGCATTTT.

This clonotype was picked up a small number of times. The gene calls are TRBV4-3 and TRBJ1-1; D gene unclear. CDR1 is LGHNA, CDR2 YSLEER, per germline. The CDR3 has 14 residues. Trimming shortened V by 0 bases and J by 5 bases, and 10 bases separated the two germline ends. CDR3 bases: TGCGCCAGCAGCCAAGATTGGCAGTGGACTGAAGCTTTCTTT. Its translation is CASSQDWQWTEAFF.

This clonotype was seen only a few times. A read error may produce the germline difference seen at one junction end. The chain uses TRBV7-7 and TRBJ2-1; 12 bases are a match to TRBD1. The CDR3 spans 15 residues. CDR1 and CDR2 (germline): SSHAT, FNYEAQ (reference sequence). The CDR3 DNA is TGTGCTAGCACTCCGGGACAGGGGGCGCTTGATGAGCAGTTCTTC. This codes for CASTPGQGALDEQFF.

Many counts were recorded for this clonotype. The CDR3 DNA follows: TGCGCCAGCAGCACGGACAGGGGGAACGACGAGCAGTACTTC. Amino acid sequence: CASSTDRGNDEQYF. The chain has TRBV5-1 and TRBJ2-7; TRBD1 aligns across 10 bases. CDR3 length: 14 amino acids. Germline lookup yields CDR1 SGHRS and CDR2 YFSETQ. The V segment lost 4 bases and the J segment 5 bases; nucleotides outside the gene matches: 6.

V usage is TRBV27 and J usage is TRBJ1-6; no firm D call. The length of the CDR3 is 14 residues. The germline V gene has CDR1 MNHEY and CDR2 SMNVEV (reference sequence). Trimming shortened V by 7 bases and J by 7 bases, and 14 bases separated the two germline ends. CDR3 region: CASTTPYLNSPLHF. The CDR3 bases are TGTGCCAGCACCACGCCGTACCTAAATTCACCCCTCCACTTT.

The rearrangement uses TRBV4-2 and TRBJ2-2; D is possibly TRBD2 (7 bases). CDR3 length: 16 amino acids. V lost 1 base, J lost 8 bases, and 17 bases lay in between. CDR1 is LGHNA, CDR2 YNFKEQ, per germline. The CDR3 region has the DNA TGTGCCAGCAGCCAAGTAGGCGGGGGCCGTGTTGGGGAGCTGTTTTTT. This sequence encodes CASSQVGGGRVGELFF.

There are a few counts of this clonotype. A junction boundary mismatches the germline segment, possibly from a read error. As DNA, the CDR3 is TGTGCCAGCAGCGAAGGGGGCCTAGCGGGAAGTGATACGCAGTATTTT. The encoded protein is CASSEGGLAGSDTQYF. V usage is TRBV2 and J usage is TRBJ2-3; 9 bases line up with TRBD2. This CDR3 spans 16 amino acids. The germline V gene encodes CDR1 SNHLY and CDR2 FYNNEI.